These T cell receptor beta chains were read from a single sample in a study of T-cell memory formation after mild COVID-19. TCRdb passed the 5' RACE reads through MiXCR, listing each CDR3 protein once. The profile shows 550,000 to 700,000 distinct CDR3 sequences, 15% to 20% of them singletons. The sequenced material came from PBMCs or a T cell subset sorted from them (not recorded which). These receptors came from an adult woman who had mild COVID-19 (a few samples of this study predate the infection). Cell type and time point are not known. CDR3s include the opening cysteine and the closing phenylalanine or tryptophan. D genes are given only for firm matches. A clone size is listed for some rows: how often the clone was seen (once, few, many), or a class if it is expanded.

j_call: TRBJ2-1; clone_size: .; d_call: TRBD2; v_call: TRBV7-2; cdr3_nt: TGTGCCAGCAGCTTAGTTAGCGGGAGTACTTTCGCCGGATACAATGAGCAGTTCTTC; cdr3_aa: CASSLVSGSTFAGYNEQFF
j_call: TRBJ1-2; clone_size: few; d_call: .; v_call: TRBV12-3/TRBV12-4; cdr3_nt: TGTGCCAGCAGTTTACGAGGGAGCGACGGCTACACCTTC; cdr3_aa: CASSLRGSDGYTF
j_call: TRBJ1-2; clone_size: .; d_call: .; v_call: TRBV19; cdr3_nt: TGTGCCAGTAGTATGGTCGCAGGGAGACCAGTCGACGGCTACACCTTC; cdr3_aa: CASSMVAGRPVDGYTF
j_call: TRBJ2-1; clone_size: .; d_call: .; v_call: TRBV27; cdr3_nt: TGTGCCAGCAGTAGGACTAGGGACAATTTAGAGTTCTTC; cdr3_aa: CASSRTRDNLEFF
j_call: TRBJ2-3; clone_size: many; d_call: TRBD2; v_call: TRBV6-2/TRBV6-3; cdr3_nt: TGTGCCAGCAGCCCCCAGAGGCGGGGGGGAGTGGATACGCAGTATTTT; cdr3_aa: CASSPQRRGGVDTQYF
j_call: TRBJ2-7; clone_size: .; d_call: TRBD2; v_call: TRBV7-2; cdr3_nt: TGTGCCAGCAGCTTTAGCGGGACCCACGAGCAGTACTTC; cdr3_aa: CASSFSGTHEQYF
j_call: TRBJ2-7; clone_size: .; d_call: .; v_call: TRBV4-1; cdr3_nt: TGCGCCAGCAGCCAAGATGTAGGTACAGGGTCCTACGAGCAGTACTTC; cdr3_aa: CASSQDVGTGSYEQYF
j_call: TRBJ2-1; clone_size: few; d_call: .; v_call: TRBV2; cdr3_nt: TGTGCCAGCAGTGAACCTGCTAGGAGGCCTGGGCTCGGGCAGTTCTTC; cdr3_aa: CASSEPARRPGLGQFF
j_call: TRBJ2-1; clone_size: once; d_call: TRBD2; v_call: TRBV10-3; cdr3_nt: TGTGCCATCAGCAGCGGGAGAGGGAACAATGAGCAGTTCTTC; cdr3_aa: CAISSGRGNNEQFF
j_call: TRBJ1-1; clone_size: many; d_call: TRBD1; v_call: TRBV5-4; cdr3_nt: TGTGCCAGCAGCCCTTACAACAGGGGAGAAGCTTTCTTT; cdr3_aa: CASSPYNRGEAFF
j_call: TRBJ2-1; clone_size: .; d_call: .; v_call: TRBV4-2; cdr3_nt: TGTGCCAGCAGCCATTTATTAGACTCCTACAATGAGCAGTTCTTC; cdr3_aa: CASSHLLDSYNEQFF
j_call: TRBJ2-3; clone_size: few; d_call: TRBD2; v_call: TRBV9; cdr3_nt: TGTGCCAGCAGCGTAGCCGTGGGAGGGCCCACAGATACGCAGTATTTT; cdr3_aa: CASSVAVGGPTDTQYF
j_call: TRBJ2-3; clone_size: .; d_call: TRBD2; v_call: TRBV12-3/TRBV12-4; cdr3_nt: TGTGCCAGCAGGCTGGTCCCCGGCGGGGGGCCGATATTAGATACGCAGTATTTT; cdr3_aa: CASRLVPGGGPILDTQYF
j_call: TRBJ2-5; clone_size: few; d_call: .; v_call: TRBV29-1; cdr3_nt: TGCAGCGTTGTAAGATCGGGGGGCAGCGGAGAGACCCAGTACTTC; cdr3_aa: CSVVRSGGSGETQYF
j_call: TRBJ2-1; clone_size: few; d_call: .; v_call: TRBV29-1; cdr3_nt: TGCAGCGTATCCTCCCTTGCGGGGACGTACAATGAGCAGTTCTTC; cdr3_aa: CSVSSLAGTYNEQFF
j_call: TRBJ2-2; clone_size: .; d_call: .; v_call: TRBV30; cdr3_nt: TGTGCCTGGACAGGTGGGGAGGAGGAGCTGTTTTTT; cdr3_aa: CAWTGGEEELFF
j_call: TRBJ2-7; clone_size: .; d_call: TRBD1; v_call: TRBV24-1; cdr3_nt: TGTGCCACCAGTGACTCCGGGACAGAACATACCTACGAGCAGTACTTC; cdr3_aa: CATSDSGTEHTYEQYF
j_call: TRBJ2-6; clone_size: .; d_call: .; v_call: TRBV7-6; cdr3_nt: TGTGCCAGCAGCTTAAACGGGATTGGGGCCAACGTCCTGACTTTC; cdr3_aa: CASSLNGIGANVLTF
j_call: TRBJ2-3; clone_size: once; d_call: .; v_call: TRBV5-1; cdr3_nt: TGCGCCAGCAGAGAGGGGCCCCGCACAGATACGCAGTATTTT; cdr3_aa: CASREGPRTDTQYF
j_call: TRBJ2-1; clone_size: .; d_call: TRBD2; v_call: TRBV7-9; cdr3_nt: TGTGCCAGCAGAGCGGGAGGTCCCGAGCAGTTCTTC; cdr3_aa: CASRAGGPEQFF
j_call: TRBJ2-3; clone_size: .; d_call: .; v_call: TRBV6-2/TRBV6-3; cdr3_nt: TGTGCCAGCAGTTACTGGGAGAGCACAGATACGCAGTATTTT; cdr3_aa: CASSYWESTDTQYF
j_call: TRBJ2-1; clone_size: few; d_call: .; v_call: TRBV6-5; cdr3_nt: TGTGCCAGCAGTTACTCGGCCAAATACAATGAGCAGTTCTTC; cdr3_aa: CASSYSAKYNEQFF
j_call: TRBJ2-1; clone_size: .; d_call: TRBD1; v_call: TRBV13; cdr3_nt: TGTGCCAGCAGCGTCCTCACCCAAACAGGGGATGAGCAGTTCTTC; cdr3_aa: CASSVLTQTGDEQFF
j_call: TRBJ2-1; clone_size: few; d_call: TRBD1; v_call: TRBV6-5; cdr3_nt: TGTGCCAGCAGTCCTGGGGGAAGGGGGCGCTCCTACAATGAGCAGTTCTTC; cdr3_aa: CASSPGGRGRSYNEQFF
j_call: TRBJ2-7; clone_size: many; d_call: .; v_call: TRBV7-8; cdr3_nt: TGTGCCAGCAGCCCTACCGGGCTATACTCCTACGAGCAGTACTTC; cdr3_aa: CASSPTGLYSYEQYF
j_call: TRBJ1-2; clone_size: .; d_call: TRBD1; v_call: TRBV12-3/TRBV12-4; cdr3_nt: TGTGCCAGCAGCCTTATGGACAGGACTAACTATGGCTACACCTTC; cdr3_aa: CASSLMDRTNYGYTF
j_call: TRBJ1-2; clone_size: .; d_call: .; v_call: TRBV20-1; cdr3_nt: TGCAGTCCCAATGGACAGCTCACTAACTATGGCTACACCTTC; cdr3_aa: CSPNGQLTNYGYTF
j_call: TRBJ1-6; clone_size: few; d_call: .; v_call: TRBV29-1; cdr3_nt: TGCAGCGTTTCTTCCTCAGCAGCGGCAGATTCACCCCTCCACTTT; cdr3_aa: CSVSSSAAADSPLHF
j_call: TRBJ2-1; clone_size: few; d_call: .; v_call: TRBV5-5; cdr3_nt: TGTGCCAGCAGCTTTGGTGGGAGAATGAGGCAGTTCTTC; cdr3_aa: CASSFGGRMRQFF
j_call: TRBJ2-7; clone_size: few; d_call: TRBD2; v_call: TRBV15; cdr3_nt: TGTGCCACCAGCACAGTAGTAGCGGGAGGGACCTACGGGCAGTACTTC; cdr3_aa: CATSTVVAGGTYGQYF
j_call: TRBJ2-4; clone_size: many; d_call: .; v_call: TRBV9; cdr3_nt: TGTGCCAGCAGCGTAGACGTGGGTTGGTGGAACATTCAGTACTTC; cdr3_aa: CASSVDVGWWNIQYF
j_call: TRBJ2-7; clone_size: .; d_call: .; v_call: TRBV7-2; cdr3_nt: TGTGCCAGCAGCTCAAGTGGACGGGGGCAGTACTTC; cdr3_aa: CASSSSGRGQYF
j_call: TRBJ2-7; clone_size: .; d_call: TRBD1; v_call: TRBV2; cdr3_nt: TGTGCCAGCAGTGAAGTCGGCCTCAGGGGGTCGGCCTCCTACGAGCAGTACTTC; cdr3_aa: CASSEVGLRGSASYEQYF
j_call: TRBJ2-5; clone_size: .; d_call: .; v_call: TRBV4-3; cdr3_nt: TGCACCCCGTCAAGGGCGGGGCACCAAGAGACCCAGTACTTC; cdr3_aa: CTPSRAGHQETQYF
j_call: TRBJ1-2; clone_size: once; d_call: TRBD1; v_call: TRBV19; cdr3_nt: TGTGCCAGTAGTACGGACAGGGATCGGAGTGGCTACACCTTC; cdr3_aa: CASSTDRDRSGYTF
j_call: TRBJ1-5; clone_size: many; d_call: .; v_call: TRBV12-3/TRBV12-4; cdr3_nt: TGTGCCAGCCTCAATACCCGGGGCGGGGGCGTTACCGATAGCAATCAGCCCCAGCATTTT; cdr3_aa: CASLNTRGGGVTDSNQPQHF
j_call: TRBJ2-2; clone_size: few; d_call: .; v_call: TRBV3-1; cdr3_nt: TGTGCCAGCAGCCAACCACCCGGGGAGCTGTTTTTT; cdr3_aa: CASSQPPGELFF
j_call: TRBJ2-7; clone_size: .; d_call: .; v_call: TRBV2; cdr3_nt: TGTGCCAGCAGCACCACGTTCGAGCAGTACTTC; cdr3_aa: CASSTTFEQYF
j_call: TRBJ2-1; clone_size: few; d_call: TRBD1; v_call: TRBV5-1; cdr3_nt: TGCGCCAGCAGCTATTCACAGGGGGCAGGGAATGAGCAGTTCTTC; cdr3_aa: CASSYSQGAGNEQFF
j_call: TRBJ1-1; clone_size: many; d_call: .; v_call: TRBV5-1; cdr3_nt: TGCGCCAGCAGCTTTCGGGTGCACACTGAAGCTTTCTTT; cdr3_aa: CASSFRVHTEAFF
j_call: TRBJ1-4; clone_size: .; d_call: TRBD1; v_call: TRBV5-1; cdr3_nt: TGCGCCAGCAGCTTGGATCAGGGGGCGGGTGAAAAACTGTTTTTT; cdr3_aa: CASSLDQGAGEKLFF
j_call: TRBJ2-1; clone_size: many; d_call: TRBD1; v_call: TRBV20-1; cdr3_nt: TGCAGTGCTAGAAGACGGGACAGTAACTACAATGAGCAGTTCTTC; cdr3_aa: CSARRRDSNYNEQFF
j_call: TRBJ2-1; clone_size: .; d_call: TRBD1; v_call: TRBV3-1; cdr3_nt: TGTGCCAGCAGCCGAGGGACAGTTACCTACAATGAGCAGTTCTTC; cdr3_aa: CASSRGTVTYNEQFF
j_call: TRBJ2-3; clone_size: .; d_call: .; v_call: TRBV7-8; cdr3_nt: TGTGCCAGCAGCTTAATCGCGGGGTCCCCAGATACGCAGTATTTT; cdr3_aa: CASSLIAGSPDTQYF
j_call: TRBJ1-1; clone_size: few; d_call: .; v_call: TRBV27; cdr3_nt: TGTGCCAGCAGTCCCCGGGTCCTGTTCATGAACACTGAAGCTTTCTTT; cdr3_aa: CASSPRVLFMNTEAFF
j_call: TRBJ2-7; clone_size: .; d_call: .; v_call: TRBV27; cdr3_nt: TGTGCCAGCAGTTTTATCGGGGGTGTTTCGGGCTCCTACGAGCAGTACTTC; cdr3_aa: CASSFIGGVSGSYEQYF
j_call: TRBJ2-2; clone_size: .; d_call: TRBD2; v_call: TRBV13; cdr3_nt: TGTGCCAGCAGAGGACCGGGACTAGCTTCCCCCGGGGAGCTGTTTTTT; cdr3_aa: CASRGPGLASPGELFF
j_call: TRBJ2-1; clone_size: few; d_call: .; v_call: TRBV5-1; cdr3_nt: TGCGCCAGCAGCGTTCGGGGGGAGCAGTTCTTC; cdr3_aa: CASSVRGEQFF
j_call: TRBJ2-7; clone_size: many; d_call: TRBD1; v_call: TRBV15; cdr3_nt: TGTGCCACCAGCAGAGGAGGGACAGGGGTCGCCTACGAGCAGTACTTC; cdr3_aa: CATSRGGTGVAYEQYF